Presented here are 22 T cell receptor beta chains from one specimen sequenced in a study of blood T cell repertoires in COVID-19 (dated by TCRdb to between 2020 and 2021). Receptors were amplified or captured by the immunoSEQ multiplex PCR assay. TCRdb obtained this table from immuneACCESS and retained in-frame rearrangements with V and J assigned. These tables miss some clones; where compared with another copy, unresolved V genes account for less than half of the shortfall, and the remainder is unexplained. Present in this sample are roughly 360,000 clones, around 86% of which were seen just once. The ten top clones hold 5% to 6% of the sample. The sample comprised PBMCs or T cells enriched from blood (not recorded which). The receptor set was obtained from a woman between 45 and 60 years old who had recovered from COVID-19.

The V call is TRBV12-5, the J call TRBJ2-1, with TRBD1 matching 8 bases. The CDR3 totals 16 residues. Germline V gene data show CDR1 as LGHNT and CDR2 as FRNRAP. V shed 2 bases, J shed 4 bases, and the junction held 7 bases outside the gene matches. CDR3 coding DNA: TGTGCTAGTGGTTTGTCCCTAGGACAGGGTTACAATGAGCAGTTCTTC. It translates to CASGLSLGQGYNEQFF. The full variable domain, completed using reference TRBV12-5 and TRBJ2-1, is DARVTQTPRHKVTEMGQEVTMRCQPILGHNTVFWYRQTMMQGLELLAYFRNRAPLDDSGMPKDRFSAEMPDATLATLKIQPSEPRDSAVYFCASGLSLGQGYNEQFFGPGTRLTVL.

The chain employs TRBV19 and TRBJ1-1; 11 bases are a match to TRBD1. Germline V gene lookup returns CDR1 LNHDA and CDR2 SQIVND (reference sequence). Trimming removed 6 bases from V and 2 bases from J; junction bases left unmatched: 20. The CDR3 sequence is 20 residues long. Written as DNA, the CDR3 is TGTGCCAGTAGAAGCTTCTTTTCTGGACAGGGGGCCTCTTATAACACTGAAGCTTTCTTT. This encodes CASRSFFSGQGASYNTEAFF.

The genes are TRBV7-8 and TRBJ1-5, with 8 bases that match TRBD1. CDR1 and CDR2 (germline): SGHVS, FQNEAQ. This CDR3 region has 16 residues. J gave up 6 bases and V 0 bases, and 7 bases lay outside the gene matches. CDR3 DNA sequence: TGTGCCAGCAGCTTAGCGTCTGGACAGGGTGGTCAGCCCCAGCATTTT. This sequence encodes CASSLASGQGGQPQHF. Full variable domain (outside the CDR3, taken from reference TRBV7-8 and TRBJ1-5): GAGVSQSPRYKVAKRGQDVALRCDPISGHVSLFWYQQALGQGPEFLTYFQNEAQLDKSGLPSDRFFAERPEGSVSTLKIQRTQQEDSAVYLCASSLASGQGGQPQHFGDGTRLSIL.

The genes are TRBV11-3 and TRBJ1-2; 9 bases map to TRBD1. This CDR3 region has 13 residues. With V trimmed by 4 bases and J by 6 bases, 3 bases remained unmatched. CDR1 and CDR2 (germline): SGHNT, YENEEA. CDR3 in DNA: TGTGCCAGCAGCTGGACAGGGGTAGATGGCTACACCTTC. This sequence encodes CASSWTGVDGYTF.

V usage is TRBV13 and J usage is TRBJ1-3; unclear D gene. The CDR3 totals 16 residues. V lost 5 bases and J 0 bases, leaving 14 bases between the germline ends. Germline CDR1 reads PRHDT; CDR2 reads FYEKMQ (reference sequence). The chain's CDR3 is CASSRTEGASGNTIYF. CDR3 coding DNA: TGTGCCAGCAGCCGGACTGAGGGAGCCTCTGGAAACACCATATATTTT.

This clone has just a few counts. The chain employs TRBV3-1 (or the pseudogene TRBV3-2) and TRBJ1-6; 12 nucleotides match TRBD1. CDR1 is LGHDT and CDR2 is YNNKEL in the germline V gene (reference sequence). The CDR3 loop spans 17 amino acids. J was trimmed by 13 bases and V by 4 bases; bases with no gene match: 14. CDR3 sequence: CASSLIGGTGGVGPLHF. CDR3 nucleotide sequence: TGTGCCAGCAGCCTCATTGGCGGGACAGGGGGCGTCGGGCCCCTCCACTTT.

The chain joins TRBV2 to TRBJ2-1; D may be TRBD2 (6 bases). CDR1 and CDR2 from the germline V gene are SNHLY and FYNNEI. The V gene lost 8 bases and the J gene lost 10 bases, with 12 bases spanning the gap. CDR3 size: 11 residues. The CDR3 sequence is CASGRRGEQFF. The CDR3 DNA reads TGTGCCAGCGGCCGGAGGGGAGAGCAGTTCTTC.

The chain recombines TRBV6-2 or TRBV6-3 with TRBJ1-2; 7 bases match TRBD1. The junction had 5 bases not matched to a gene; V was cut back by 2 bases and J by 5 bases. There are 14 residues in the CDR3. Germline V lookup: CDR1 MNHEY, CDR2 SVGEGT. The CDR3 DNA reads TGTGCCAGCAGTTACCAGGGACAGTCTTATGGCTACACCTTC. Its protein product is CASSYQGQSYGYTF.

This sequence joins TRBV25-1 and TRBJ1-2; 9 nucleotides line up with TRBD1. CDR3 length: 18 amino acids. Germline CDR1 and CDR2: MGHDK and SYGVNS. J was trimmed by 4 bases and V by 5 bases; bases with no gene match: 17. CDR3 nucleotide sequence: TGTGCCAGCAGTCCTCTTCCGGGACAGGGCGTATTAGCCTATGGCTACACCTTC. Amino acid sequence: CASSPLPGQGVLAYGYTF.

V and J are TRBV9 and TRBJ1-6; weak D call: TRBD1 (5 bases). This CDR3 has 16 residues. Germline loops: CDR1 SGDLS, CDR2 YYNGEE. V lost 3 bases and J lost 8, with 18 bases in between. Here the CDR3 reads CASSAGPTGIDSPLHF. In DNA, the CDR3 is TGTGCCAGCAGCGCAGGACCCACAGGAATAGATTCACCCCTCCACTTT. Complete variable domain (other parts from reference TRBV9 and TRBJ1-6): DSGVTQTPKHLITATGQRVTLRCSPRSGDLSVYWYQQSLDQGLQFLIQYYNGEERAKGNILERFSAQQFPDLHSELNLSSLELGDSALYFCASSAGPTGIDSPLHFGNGTRLTVT.

J is TRBJ1-1 and V is TRBV6-5; TRBD1 aligns across 11 bases. The CDR3 has 13 residues. Trimming cost V 6 bases and J 5 bases; bases outside gene matches: 2. Germline CDR1 MNHEY, CDR2 SVGAGI. The CDR3 loop is CASRDRGLTEAFF. The CDR3 DNA is TGTGCCAGCAGGGACAGGGGGCTTACTGAAGCTTTCTTT.

The genes are TRBV2 and TRBJ2-2; TRBD2 aligns across 7 bases. CDR1 and CDR2 from the germline V gene are SNHLY and FYNNEI. The CDR3 consists of 14 residues. Losses at the gene ends were 8 bases for V and 7 bases for J; bases not matched to a gene: 10. In DNA form, the CDR3 reads TGTGCCAGCGTCTTCGGGGAGGGAATCGGGGAGCTGTTTTTT. This codes for CASVFGEGIGELFF.

The J gene is TRBJ1-2, the V gene TRBV5-4, with D maybe TRBD1 (5 bases). V dropped 4 bases and J dropped 6 bases, with 13 bases sitting between them. CDR3 length: 13 amino acids. Germline V gene data show CDR1 as SGHNT and CDR2 as YYREEE (reference sequence). The CDR3, as DNA: TGTGCCAGCAGCCAAGCAGGGATGGATGGCTACACCTTC. This codes for CASSQAGMDGYTF.

Only a few counts were recorded for this clone. The chain employs TRBV7-8 and TRBJ2-5; D unresolved. CDR3 length: 15 amino acids. Germline lookup yields CDR1 SGHVS and CDR2 FQNEAQ. V lost 4 bases and J lost 5, with 17 bases in between. This CDR3 reads CASSSRDGSRETQYF. The CDR3 DNA is TGTGCCAGCAGCTCTAGAGACGGCAGTAGGGAGACCCAGTACTTC.

This clone was counted only a few times. The rearrangement uses TRBV30 and TRBJ1-5; tentatively, D is TRBD1 (5 bases). This CDR3 contains 16 residues. CDR1 GTSNPN and CDR2 SVGIG come from the germline V gene (reference sequence). Between the trimmed V and J ends, which lost 2 bases and 6 bases, there was a span of 20 bases. Written as DNA, the CDR3 is TGTGCCTGGAGTTTTCAAGGGGCCCGGCGAGGTCAGCCCCAGCATTTT. Its protein product is CAWSFQGARRGQPQHF.

This chain connects TRBV3-1 (or the pseudogene TRBV3-2) to TRBJ1-1; D is undetermined. The CDR3 spans 15 residues. V dropped 4 bases and J dropped 4 bases, with 16 bases sitting between them. Germline V gene sequence: CDR1 LGHDT, CDR2 YNNKEL (reference sequence). CDR3 DNA: TGTGCCAGCAGCCCCTTTCTTGGGAGTAGCACTGAAGCTTTCTTT. Protein sequence: CASSPFLGSSTEAFF.

The V gene is TRBV9, the J gene TRBJ2-2; D gene unclear. V lost 5 bases to trimming and J lost 0 bases, with 5 bases between them. CDR1 is SGDLS, CDR2 YYNGEE, per germline. The CDR3 covers 13 residues. CDR3 region: CASRQTNTGELFF. In nucleotides, the CDR3 is TGTGCCAGCAGACAGACGAACACCGGGGAGCTGTTTTTT.

The rearrangement uses TRBV7-2 and TRBJ1-2; a possible D gene is TRBD1 (6 bases). This CDR3 has 15 residues. In germline, CDR1 is SGHTA, CDR2 FQGNSA. Trimming removed 0 bases from V and 8 bases from J, with 16 bases in between. In nucleotides, the CDR3 is TGTGCCAGCAGCTTAGCTCCACAGGGAGTTTGGGGCTACACCTTC. Translation: CASSLAPQGVWGYTF.

The chain carries TRBV3-1 (or the pseudogene TRBV3-2) and TRBJ2-7; 9 bases fit TRBD2. Germline V gives CDR1 LGHDT, CDR2 YNNKEL (reference sequence). Trimming at V came to 0 bases and at J to 5 bases, leaving 17 bases not matched to a gene. The CDR3 runs to 19 residues. As DNA, the CDR3 is TGTGCCAGCAGCCAAGACCAACGCACCTTTAGCGGGAGCTTCCACGAGCAGTACTTC. Translating gives CASSQDQRTFSGSFHEQYF.

This chain links TRBV29-1 with TRBJ1-1; 8 nucleotides align to TRBD1. This CDR3 region has 16 residues. CDR1 and CDR2 from the germline V gene are SQVTM and ANQGSEA. V lost 4 bases, J lost 0 bases, and 10 bases stayed unmatched. The CDR3 here is CSVAGSDREMNTEAFF. CDR3 bases: TGCAGCGTTGCCGGATCGGACAGGGAAATGAACACTGAAGCTTTCTTT.

The J gene is TRBJ2-7, the V gene TRBV29-1; 7 bases agree with TRBD2. V shed 4 bases, J shed 2 bases, and the junction held 8 bases outside the gene matches. The germline V gene has CDR1 SQVTM and CDR2 ANQGSEA. The CDR3 consists of 14 residues. In DNA form, the CDR3 reads TGCAGCGTTGTGGATGGTGCGGGGGCCTACGAGCAGTACTTC. This gives the protein CSVVDGAGAYEQYF.

The chain combines TRBV7-8 with TRBJ2-3; a possible D gene is TRBD2 (7 bases). Deletions cut 4 bases from V and 2 bases from J, with 19 bases between. The CDR3 loop spans 17 amino acids. The germline CDR1 and CDR2 sequences are SGHVS and FQNEAQ. The CDR3 nucleotides are TGTGCCAGCAGCTCGAGTTGGGGGGGGGCCTTCACAGATACGCAGTATTTT. Translating gives CASSSSWGGAFTDTQYF.